Listed here is a single T cell receptor beta chain. The data are from a study of CD8 T cells in ankylosing spondylitis. TCRdb re-called the 5' RACE reads through MiXCR, storing one row per CDR3 protein. The sample has around 150,000 distinct CDR3 sequences, around 17% seen once; the top ten hold approximately 8%. The CDR3 covers 16 residues. The V and J ends lost 1 base and 4 bases, in that order; junction bases with no gene match: 7. Looked up from germline, CDR1 is SGHRS and CDR2 is YFSETQ. The sequencing sample was made of blood, either unsorted or a sorted T cell fraction (not recorded which). V usage is TRBV5-1 and J usage is TRBJ2-2; TRBD2 aligns across 7 bases. This TCR was recovered from a male donor with ankylosing spondylitis or in good health (not recorded which). The CDR3 sequence is CASSLSSGGGTGELFF. The CDR3 DNA sequence: TGCGCCAGCAGCTTGTCTTCGGGAGGTGGCACCGGGGAGCTGTTTTTT.